This T cell receptor beta chain was identified in a study of blood T cell repertoires in COVID-19 (dated by TCRdb to 2019 to 2021). Background on the whole study: Collaborator samples came from the United States, Italy and Spain and covered acute and convalescent phases of COVID-19. The prospective study material was composed of cDNA or gDNA derived from T cells, B-cell-depleted T cells, or PBMCs. Subjects who had been exposed to COVID-19, were actively infected with it, or had recovered from it provided the deeply sampled blood TCRbeta repertoires that made up the dataset. The repertoires were released in a freely available public database meant as a resource for research on the immune response to SARS-CoV-2. The samples were drawn from two sources: the first 160 participants of the ongoing ImmuneRACE study, and fewer than 1,500 subjects contributed by 6 global collaborators. The sample metadata nearly always contained a de-identified subject ID, COVID-19 status, age in years and sex. HLA class I and class II types, where available, came from metadata supplied by the sample provider rather than from assay-based typing.

The study at large found these results: How much clinical and demographic metadata was included differed by source and by participant, and the metadata was provided uncurated.

Each collaborating institution followed its own protocols to collect whole blood in K2EDTA tubes. For TCRbeta analysis, collaborators shipped samples in one of three forms: frozen whole blood, isolated PBMCs, or DNA extracted from either of those sample types. TCRbeta CDR3 regions were amplified from genomic DNA using the immunoSEQ Assay, a bias-controlled multiplex PCR. Processing in the source paper ran as follows. The number of nucleated cells in each sample was estimated by amplification of reference gene primers within the assay. To quantify the absolute abundance of each unique TCRbeta CDR3 rearrangement, sequence reads were collapsed and filtered. Productive Simpson clonality was computed per sample as the square root of Simpson's diversity index over productive rearrangements. TCRdb took this table from immuneACCESS and kept in-frame rearrangements with V and J called. Such tables lack part of the clones; where checked against another copy, unresolved V genes explain under half of the gap, and the rest is unexplained. That table is the source of V, J and clone size, and D and trimming were worked out from the DNA. Recorded for this sample are under 55,000 clones; more than 75% of them occurred a single time. The ten largest account for approximately 4% of the sample.

On this clone itself: Its target antigen remains unknown. No base quality information exists; no much larger clone differs at one position.

The germline V gene (reference sequence) supplies CDR1 LNHDA and CDR2 SQIVND. Cut back by 5 bases and 2 bases, the V and J ends lie 12 bases apart. Measured from the cysteine to the phenylalanine, the CDR3 is 14 residues long. CDR3 DNA is the only sequence kept; it has 42 bases, read in frame from the first base. The clonotype originates from a human donor in a cohort sampled during active COVID-19. The specimen sequenced was peripheral blood. Rearrangement joined TRBV19 to TRBJ1-1; the D gene is unclear. The base sequence is TGTGCCAGTAGTGTAGTCACAGCTAACACTGAAGCTTTCTTT. It specifies CASSVVTANTEAFF.